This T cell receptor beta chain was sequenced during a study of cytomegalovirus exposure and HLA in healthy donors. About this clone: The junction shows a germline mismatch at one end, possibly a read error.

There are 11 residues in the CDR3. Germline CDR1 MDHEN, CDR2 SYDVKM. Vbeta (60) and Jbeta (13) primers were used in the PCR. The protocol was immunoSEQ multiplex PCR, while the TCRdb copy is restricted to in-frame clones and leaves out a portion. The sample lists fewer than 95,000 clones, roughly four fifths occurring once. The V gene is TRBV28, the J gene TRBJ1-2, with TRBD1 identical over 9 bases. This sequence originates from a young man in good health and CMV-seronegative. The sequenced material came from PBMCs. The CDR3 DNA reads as TGTGCCAGCAGTTCCCCGGACAGGGGAGACTTC. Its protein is CASSSPDRGDF.